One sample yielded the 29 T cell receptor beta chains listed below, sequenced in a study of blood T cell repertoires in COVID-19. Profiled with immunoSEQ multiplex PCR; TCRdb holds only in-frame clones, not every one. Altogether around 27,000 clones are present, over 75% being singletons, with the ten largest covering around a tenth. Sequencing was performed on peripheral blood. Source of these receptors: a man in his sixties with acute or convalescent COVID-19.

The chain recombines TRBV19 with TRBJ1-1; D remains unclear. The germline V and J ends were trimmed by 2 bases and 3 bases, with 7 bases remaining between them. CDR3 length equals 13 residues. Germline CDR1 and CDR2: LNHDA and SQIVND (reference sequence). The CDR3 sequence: CASSISQDTEAFF. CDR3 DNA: TGTGCCAGTAGTATAAGCCAAGACACTGAAGCTTTCTTT.

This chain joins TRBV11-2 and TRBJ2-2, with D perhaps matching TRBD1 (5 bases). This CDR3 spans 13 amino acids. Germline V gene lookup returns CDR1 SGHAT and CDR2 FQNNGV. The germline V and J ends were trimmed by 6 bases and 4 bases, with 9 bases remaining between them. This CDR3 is CASRGPGTGELFF. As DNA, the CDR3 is TGTGCCAGCAGGGGGCCCGGCACCGGGGAGCTGTTTTTT.

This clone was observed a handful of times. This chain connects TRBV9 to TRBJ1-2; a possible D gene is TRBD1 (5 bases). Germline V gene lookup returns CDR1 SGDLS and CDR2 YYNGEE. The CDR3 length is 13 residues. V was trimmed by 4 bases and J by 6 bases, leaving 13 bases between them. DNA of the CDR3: TGTGCCAGCAGCACCTTCGGGGGGGATGGCTACACCTTC. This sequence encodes CASSTFGGDGYTF.

In DNA, the CDR3 is TGTGCCATCAGTGGGGACAGGGGCGAAAAACTGTTTTTT. It codes for CAISGDRGEKLFF. This rearrangement joins TRBV10-3 to TRBJ1-4, with 10 bases aligning to TRBD1. V was clipped by 4 bases and J by 8 bases; unmatched bases: 1. The CDR3 consists of 13 residues. Germline V gives CDR1 ENHRY, CDR2 SYGVKD.

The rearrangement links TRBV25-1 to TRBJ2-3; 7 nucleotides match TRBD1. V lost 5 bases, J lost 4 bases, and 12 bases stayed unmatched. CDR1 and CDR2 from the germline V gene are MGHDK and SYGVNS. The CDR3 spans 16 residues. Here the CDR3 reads CASSFLGTAFPDTQYF. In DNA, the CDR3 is TGTGCCAGCAGTTTCCTTGGGACAGCATTTCCAGATACGCAGTATTTT.

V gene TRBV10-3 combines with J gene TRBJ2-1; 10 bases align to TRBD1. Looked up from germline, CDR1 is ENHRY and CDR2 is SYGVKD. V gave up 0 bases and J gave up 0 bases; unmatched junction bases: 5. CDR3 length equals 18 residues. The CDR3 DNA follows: TGTGCCATCAGTGAGTCAACGGGACAGGGGTTCTCCTACAATGAGCAGTTCTTC. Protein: CAISESTGQGFSYNEQFF.

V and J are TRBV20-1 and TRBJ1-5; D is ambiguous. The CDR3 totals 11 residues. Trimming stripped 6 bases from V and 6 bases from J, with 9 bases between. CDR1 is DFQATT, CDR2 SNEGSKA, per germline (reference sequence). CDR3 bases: TGCAGTGCCCGCTCGGGTCAGCCCCAGCATTTT. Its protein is CSARSGQPQHF.

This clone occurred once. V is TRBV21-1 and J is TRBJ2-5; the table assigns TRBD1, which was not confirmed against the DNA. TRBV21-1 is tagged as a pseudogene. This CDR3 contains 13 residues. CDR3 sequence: CASSKAGAETQYF. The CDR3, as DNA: TGTGCCAGCAGCAAAGCAGGGGCTGAGACCCAGTACTTC.

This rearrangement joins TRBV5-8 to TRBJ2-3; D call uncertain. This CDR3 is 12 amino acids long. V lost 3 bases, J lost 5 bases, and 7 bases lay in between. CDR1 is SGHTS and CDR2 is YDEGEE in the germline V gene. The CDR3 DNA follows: TGTGCCAGCAGCTCGAGAGGAGATACGCAGTATTTT. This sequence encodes CASSSRGDTQYF.

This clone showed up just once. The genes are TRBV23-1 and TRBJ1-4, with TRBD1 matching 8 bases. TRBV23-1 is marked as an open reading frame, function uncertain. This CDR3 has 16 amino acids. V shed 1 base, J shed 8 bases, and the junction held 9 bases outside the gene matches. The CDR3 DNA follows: TGCGCCAGCAGTCAATTATCCAGGGGGCGCGAGGAAAAACTGTTTTTT. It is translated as CASSQLSRGREEKLFF.

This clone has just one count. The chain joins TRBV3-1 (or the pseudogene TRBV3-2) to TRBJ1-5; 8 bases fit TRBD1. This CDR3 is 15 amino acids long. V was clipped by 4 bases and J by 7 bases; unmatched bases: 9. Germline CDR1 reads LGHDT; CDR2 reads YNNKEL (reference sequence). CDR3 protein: CASSPGQGARQPQHF. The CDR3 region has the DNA TGTGCCAGCAGCCCCGGTCAGGGGGCGCGGCAGCCCCAGCATTTT.

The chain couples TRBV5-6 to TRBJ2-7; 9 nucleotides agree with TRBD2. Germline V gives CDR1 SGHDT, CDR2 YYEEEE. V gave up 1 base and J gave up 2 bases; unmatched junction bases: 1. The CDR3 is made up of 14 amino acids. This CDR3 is CASSLPSGTYEQYF. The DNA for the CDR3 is TGTGCCAGCAGCTTGCCTAGCGGGACCTACGAGCAGTACTTC.

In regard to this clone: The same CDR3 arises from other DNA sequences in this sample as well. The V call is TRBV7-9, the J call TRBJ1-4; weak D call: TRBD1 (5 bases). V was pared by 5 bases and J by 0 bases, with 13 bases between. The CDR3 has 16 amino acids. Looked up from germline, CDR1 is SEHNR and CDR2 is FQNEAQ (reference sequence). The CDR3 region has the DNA TGTGCCAGCAGCGGAGCAACAGGTGCAACTAATGAAAAACTGTTTTTT. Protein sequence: CASSGATGATNEKLFF.

The CDR3 is CASSLNGAPNTGELFF. The CDR3 nucleotides are TGTGCCAGCAGCTTAAATGGGGCCCCAAACACCGGGGAGCTGTTTTTT. The chain links TRBV7-9 to TRBJ2-2; perhaps TRBD1 as D (5 bases). The germline V gene encodes CDR1 SEHNR and CDR2 FQNEAQ (reference sequence). Trimming cost V 2 bases and J 2 bases, with 12 bases left between them. The CDR3 has 16 residues.

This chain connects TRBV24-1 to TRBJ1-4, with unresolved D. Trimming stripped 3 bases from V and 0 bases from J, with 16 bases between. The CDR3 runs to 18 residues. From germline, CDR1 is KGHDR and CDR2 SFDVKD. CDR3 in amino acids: CATSDKERFVATNEKLFF. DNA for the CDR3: TGTGCCACCAGTGATAAGGAGAGGTTCGTCGCAACTAATGAAAAACTGTTTTTT.

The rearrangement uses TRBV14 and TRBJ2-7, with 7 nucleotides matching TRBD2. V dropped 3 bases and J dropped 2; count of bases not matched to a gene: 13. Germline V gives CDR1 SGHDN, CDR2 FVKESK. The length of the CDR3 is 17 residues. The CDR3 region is CASSQGREAYPAYEQYF. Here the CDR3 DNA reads TGTGCCAGCAGCCAGGGACGGGAGGCCTACCCTGCCTACGAGCAGTACTTC.

The CDR3 DNA follows: TGCGCCAGCAGCCAGGGACAGGGGTTGAACACTGAAGCTTTCTTT. Translating it yields CASSQGQGLNTEAFF. The rearrangement joins TRBV4-1 to TRBJ1-1; 10 nucleotides line up with TRBD1. V shed 3 bases, J shed 0 bases, and the junction held 1 base outside the gene matches. Germline CDR1 is MGHRA and CDR2 is YSYEKL. The CDR3 sequence is 15 residues long.

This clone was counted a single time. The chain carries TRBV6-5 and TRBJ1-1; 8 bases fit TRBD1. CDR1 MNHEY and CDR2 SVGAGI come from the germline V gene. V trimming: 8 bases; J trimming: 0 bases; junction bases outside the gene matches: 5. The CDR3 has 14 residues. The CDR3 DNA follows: TGTGCCAGCTTGAAGGACAGGGTGAACACTGAAGCTTTCTTT. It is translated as CASLKDRVNTEAFF.

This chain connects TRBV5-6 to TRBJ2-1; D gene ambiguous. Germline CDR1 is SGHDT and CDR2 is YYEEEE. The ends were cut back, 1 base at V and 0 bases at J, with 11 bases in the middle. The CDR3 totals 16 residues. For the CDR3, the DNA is TGTGCCAGCAGCTTGACTTCCCTAAGCTCCTACAATGAGCAGTTCTTC. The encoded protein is CASSLTSLSSYNEQFF. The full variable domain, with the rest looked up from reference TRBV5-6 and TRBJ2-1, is DAGVTQSPTHLIKTRGQQVTLRCSPKSGHDTVSWYQQALGQGPQFIFQYYEEEERQRGNFPDRFSGHQFPNYSSELNVNALLLGDSALYLCASSLTSLSSYNEQFFGPGTRLTVL.

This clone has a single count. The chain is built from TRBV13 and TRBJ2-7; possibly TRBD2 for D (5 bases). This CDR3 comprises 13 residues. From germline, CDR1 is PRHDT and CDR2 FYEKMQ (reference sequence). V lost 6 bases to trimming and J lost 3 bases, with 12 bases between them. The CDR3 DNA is TGTGCCAGCAGGCAGTATAGCGACTACGAGCAGTACTTC. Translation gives CASRQYSDYEQYF. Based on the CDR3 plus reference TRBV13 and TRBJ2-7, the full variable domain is AAGVIQSPRHLIKEKRETATLKCYPIPRHDTVYWYQQGPGQDPQFLISFYEKMQSDKGSIPDRFSAQQFSDYHSELNMSSLELGDSALYFCASRQYSDYEQYFGPGTRLTVT.

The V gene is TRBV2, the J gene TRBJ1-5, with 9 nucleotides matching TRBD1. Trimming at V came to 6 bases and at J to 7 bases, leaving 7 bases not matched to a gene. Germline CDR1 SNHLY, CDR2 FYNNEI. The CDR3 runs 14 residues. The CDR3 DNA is TGTGCCAGCAGAGAGGGACAGGGAGAACAGCCCCAGCATTTT. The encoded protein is CASREGQGEQPQHF.

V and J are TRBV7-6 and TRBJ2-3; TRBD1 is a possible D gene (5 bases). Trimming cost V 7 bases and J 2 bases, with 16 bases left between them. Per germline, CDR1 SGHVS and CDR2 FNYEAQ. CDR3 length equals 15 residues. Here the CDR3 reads CASTRQWGPTDTQYF. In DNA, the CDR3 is TGTGCCAGCACCCGACAGTGGGGCCCCACAGATACGCAGTATTTT. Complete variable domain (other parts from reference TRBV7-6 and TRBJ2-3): GAGVSQSPRYKVTKRGQDVALRCDPISGHVSLYWYRQALGQGPEFLTYFNYEAQQDKSGLPNDRFSAERPEGSISTLTIQRTEQRDSAMYRCASTRQWGPTDTQYFGPGTRLTVL.

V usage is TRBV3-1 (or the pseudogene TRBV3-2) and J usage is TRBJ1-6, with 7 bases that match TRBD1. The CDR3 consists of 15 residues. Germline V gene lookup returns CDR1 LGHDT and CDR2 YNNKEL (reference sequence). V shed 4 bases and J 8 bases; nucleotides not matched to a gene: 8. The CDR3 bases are TGTGCCAGCAGCCTTCTAGACAGGGCTGATTCACCCCTCCACTTT. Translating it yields CASSLLDRADSPLHF.

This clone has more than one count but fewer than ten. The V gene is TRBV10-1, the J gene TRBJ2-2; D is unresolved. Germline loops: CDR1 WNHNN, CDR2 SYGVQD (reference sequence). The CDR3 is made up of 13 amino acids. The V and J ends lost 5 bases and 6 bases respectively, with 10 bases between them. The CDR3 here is CASSPTLPGELFF. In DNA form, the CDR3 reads TGCGCCAGCAGTCCTACTCTCCCCGGGGAGCTGTTTTTT.

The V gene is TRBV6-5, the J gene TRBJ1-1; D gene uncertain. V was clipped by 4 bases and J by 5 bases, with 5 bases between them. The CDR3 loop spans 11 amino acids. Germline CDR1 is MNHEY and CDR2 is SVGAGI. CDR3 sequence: CASSSTTEAFF. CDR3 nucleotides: TGTGCCAGCAGTTCAACAACTGAAGCTTTCTTT.

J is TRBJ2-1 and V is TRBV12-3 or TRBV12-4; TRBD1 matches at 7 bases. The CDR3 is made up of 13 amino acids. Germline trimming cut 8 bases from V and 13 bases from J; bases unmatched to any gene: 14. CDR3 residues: CASEKEGGLRQFF. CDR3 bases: TGTGCCAGCGAGAAAGAAGGGGGCCTCCGCCAGTTCTTC.

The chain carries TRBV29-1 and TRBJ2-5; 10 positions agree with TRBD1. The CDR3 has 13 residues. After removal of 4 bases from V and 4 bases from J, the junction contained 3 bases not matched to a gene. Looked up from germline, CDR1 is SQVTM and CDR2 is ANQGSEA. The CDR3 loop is CSVARDRGETQYF. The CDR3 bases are TGCAGCGTTGCAAGGGACAGGGGAGAGACCCAGTACTTC. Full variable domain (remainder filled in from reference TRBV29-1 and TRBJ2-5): SAVISQKPSRDICQRGTSLTIQCQVDSQVTMMFWYRQQPGQSLTLIATANQGSEATYESGFVIDKFPISRPNLTFSTLTVSNMSPEDSSIYLCSVARDRGETQYFGPGTRLLVL.

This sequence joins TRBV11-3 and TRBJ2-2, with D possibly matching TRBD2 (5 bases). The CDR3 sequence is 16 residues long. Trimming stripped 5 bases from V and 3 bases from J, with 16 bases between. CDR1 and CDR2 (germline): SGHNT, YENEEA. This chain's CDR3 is CASSPPGVNHTGELFF. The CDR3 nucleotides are TGTGCCAGCAGCCCCCCCGGGGTGAATCACACCGGGGAGCTGTTTTTT. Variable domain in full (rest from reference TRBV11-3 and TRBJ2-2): EAGVVQSPRYKIIEKKQPVAFWCNPISGHNTLYWYLQNLGQGPELLIRYENEEAVDDSQLPKDRFSAERLKGVDSTLKIQPAELGDSAVYLCASSPPGVNHTGELFFGEGSRLTVL.

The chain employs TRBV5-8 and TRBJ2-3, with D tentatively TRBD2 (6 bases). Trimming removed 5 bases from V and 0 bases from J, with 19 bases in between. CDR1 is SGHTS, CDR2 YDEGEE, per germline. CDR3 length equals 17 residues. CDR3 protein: CASSRRPPGLSTDTQYF. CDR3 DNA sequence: TGTGCCAGCAGTCGCCGACCACCGGGACTTAGCACAGATACGCAGTATTTT.